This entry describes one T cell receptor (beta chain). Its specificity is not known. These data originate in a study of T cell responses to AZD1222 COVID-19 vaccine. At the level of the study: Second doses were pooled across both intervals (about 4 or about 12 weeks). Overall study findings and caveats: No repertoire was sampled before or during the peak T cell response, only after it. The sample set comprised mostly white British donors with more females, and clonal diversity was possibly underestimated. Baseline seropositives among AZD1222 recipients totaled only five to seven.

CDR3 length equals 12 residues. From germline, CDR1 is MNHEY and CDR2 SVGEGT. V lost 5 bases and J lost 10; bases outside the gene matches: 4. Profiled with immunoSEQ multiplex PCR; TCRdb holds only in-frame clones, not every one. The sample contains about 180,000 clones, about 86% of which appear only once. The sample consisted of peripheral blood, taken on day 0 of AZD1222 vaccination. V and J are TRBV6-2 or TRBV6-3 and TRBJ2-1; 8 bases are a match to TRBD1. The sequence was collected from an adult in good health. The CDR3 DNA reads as TGTGCCAGCAGTGACAGGGGAAGAGAGCAGTTCTTC. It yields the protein CASSDRGREQFF.